This passage covers 23 T cell receptor beta chains from one sample sequenced in a study of blood T cell repertoires in COVID-19. Produced via immunoSEQ multiplex PCR; TCRdb's table is partial and in-frame only. The table lists 70,000 to 85,000 clones, approximately 90% of them singletons. Specimen: peripheral blood. The source of these receptors is a woman aged 60-70 years with active COVID-19.

The rearrangement joins TRBV28 to TRBJ2-7; 8 positions match TRBD1. V shed 4 bases, J shed 12 bases, and the junction held 5 bases outside the gene matches. CDR1 MDHEN and CDR2 SYDVKM come from the germline V gene. This CDR3 spans 11 amino acids. The CDR3 coding sequence is TGTGCCAGCAGTTCAAGACAGGGGCCGTACTTC. This gives the protein CASSSRQGPYF. The variable domain in full, with the rest retrieved from reference TRBV28 and TRBJ2-7, is DVKVTQSSRYLVKRTGEKVFLECVQDMDHENMFWYRQDPGLGLRLIYFSYDVKMKEKGDIPEGYSVSREKKERFSLILESASTNQTSMYLCASSSRQGPYFGPGTRLTVT.

This sequence joins TRBV28 and TRBJ1-4; D unresolved. V dropped 3 bases and J dropped 7 bases, with 12 bases sitting between them. Per germline, CDR1 MDHEN and CDR2 SYDVKM. CDR3 size: 14 residues. The DNA for the CDR3 is TGTGCCAGCAGTTTCACCAGGTTTAGTGAAAAACTGTTTTTT. This codes for CASSFTRFSEKLFF. The entire variable domain, with the rest obtained from reference TRBV28 and TRBJ1-4, is as follows: DVKVTQSSRYLVKRTGEKVFLECVQDMDHENMFWYRQDPGLGLRLIYFSYDVKMKEKGDIPEGYSVSREKKERFSLILESASTNQTSMYLCASSFTRFSEKLFFGSGTQLSVL.

The chain uses TRBV10-3 and TRBJ2-7, with D possibly being TRBD1 (6 bases). The V end lost 3 bases, the J end lost 2 bases, and 14 bases lay between the germline ends. CDR1 and CDR2 from the germline V gene are ENHRY and SYGVKD. The CDR3 extends over 15 amino acids. The CDR3 loop reads CAISDLQTGPYEQYF. The DNA of the CDR3 is TGTGCCATCAGTGATCTGCAAACAGGGCCCTACGAGCAGTACTTC.

This clone was seen only once. The chain couples TRBV28 to TRBJ2-3, with 8 bases that match TRBD2. This CDR3 has 15 residues. Germline V gene data show CDR1 as MDHEN and CDR2 as SYDVKM. V lost 6 bases and J lost 1; bases outside the gene matches: 6. The CDR3 loop is CASRTGGSGTDTQYF. DNA for the CDR3: TGTGCCAGCAGAACGGGAGGGTCGGGCACAGATACGCAGTATTTT.

This clone was observed a few times. This rearrangement joins TRBV15 to TRBJ2-7; TRBD2 aligns across 9 bases. This CDR3 is 17 amino acids long. V shed 0 bases, J shed 2 bases, and the junction held 8 bases outside the gene matches. Per the germline V gene, CDR1 is LNHNV and CDR2 is YYDKDF (reference sequence). This chain's CDR3 is CATSRDVPGGRAYEQYF. The DNA of the CDR3 is TGTGCCACCAGCAGAGATGTCCCTGGCGGGAGGGCCTACGAGCAGTACTTC.

This chain joins TRBV5-5 and TRBJ1-2; D not resolved. Per germline, CDR1 SGHKS and CDR2 YYEKEE (reference sequence). The CDR3 is 15 amino acids. V was shortened by 0 bases and J by 1 base, with 10 bases between the two germline ends. The CDR3 nucleotides are TGTGCCAGCAGCTTGGGAAGCGGGGTTAACTATGGCTACACCTTC. This gives the protein CASSLGSGVNYGYTF.

This clone occurred a few times. V usage is TRBV28 and J usage is TRBJ1-4; D gene uncertain. The germline CDR1 and CDR2 sequences are MDHEN and SYDVKM. The length of the CDR3 is 17 residues. V was trimmed by 2 bases and J by 7 bases, leaving 20 bases between them. The CDR3 loop reads CASSLTGSGAGGEKLFF. For the CDR3, the DNA is TGTGCCAGCAGTTTAACGGGCAGCGGAGCAGGAGGTGAAAAACTGTTTTTT.

The chain has TRBV28 and TRBJ2-1, with TRBD2 identical over 10 bases. Germline V gene lookup returns CDR1 MDHEN and CDR2 SYDVKM. The CDR3 consists of 20 residues. Unmatched junction bases numbered 16, after V lost 5 bases and J lost 0 bases. In DNA form, the CDR3 reads TGTGCCAGCAGTACGAGACTAGCGGGCTTCCCTGGAGGCTCCTACAATGAGCAGTTCTTC. Translated, it gives CASSTRLAGFPGGSYNEQFF.

V usage is TRBV28 and J usage is TRBJ1-2; D uncertain. V was trimmed by 5 bases and J by 5 bases, leaving 9 bases between them. The germline V gene has CDR1 MDHEN and CDR2 SYDVKM. The CDR3 has 12 amino acids. The CDR3 nucleotides read TGTGCCAGCAGTCCCCCGGGGTATGGCTACACCTTC. This sequence encodes CASSPPGYGYTF.

This chain joins TRBV18 and TRBJ1-1; 7 positions agree with TRBD1. From germline, CDR1 is KGHSH and CDR2 LQKENI. V trimming: 5 bases; J trimming: 5 bases; junction bases outside the gene matches: 5. This CDR3 has 13 amino acids. CDR3 DNA sequence: TGTGCCAGCTCAGCTGCAGGGGGAACTGAAGCTTTCTTT. Translating gives CASSAAGGTEAFF.

The chain is built from TRBV2 and TRBJ1-6; 9 bases are a match to TRBD1. With V trimmed by 6 bases and J by 8 bases, 2 bases remained unmatched. Germline CDR1 is SNHLY and CDR2 is FYNNEI. CDR3 size: 13 residues. CDR3: CASRTGGHSPLHF. CDR3 DNA sequence: TGTGCCAGCAGGACAGGGGGGCATTCACCCCTCCACTTT.

V gene TRBV1 combines with J gene TRBJ2-5; TRBD2 is the table's D call, not checked against the DNA. TRBV1 is a documented pseudogene. The CDR3 consists of 14 residues. The CDR3 here is CTSSPWPGGETQYF. The CDR3 region has the DNA TGCACCAGCAGCCCATGGCCCGGGGGGGAGACCCAGTACTTC.

The chain uses TRBV19 and TRBJ2-7; the match to TRBD1 covers 7 bases. The CDR3 has 14 residues. Trimming took 3 bases from V and 0 from J; bases not matched to a gene: 2. Germline V lookup: CDR1 LNHDA, CDR2 SQIVND (reference sequence). The CDR3: CASSMTGISYEQYF. The CDR3 coding sequence is TGTGCCAGTAGTATGACAGGGATCTCCTACGAGCAGTACTTC.

J is TRBJ1-3 and V is TRBV14, with a tentative D call TRBD1 (5 bases). The CDR3 covers 15 residues. Germline CDR1 is SGHDN and CDR2 is FVKESK. The V gene lost 1 base and the J gene lost 0 bases, with 7 bases spanning the gap. CDR3 sequence (DNA): TGTGCCAGCAGCCAAGCAGGGCGCTCTGGAAACACCATATATTTT. This translates into CASSQAGRSGNTIYF.

The chain combines TRBV10-3 with TRBJ2-5, with TRBD2 identical over 8 bases. Trimming at V came to 6 bases and at J to 2 bases, leaving 8 bases not matched to a gene. CDR1 is ENHRY and CDR2 is SYGVKD in the germline V gene. CDR3 length equals 15 residues. The CDR3, as DNA: TGTGCCATCAGGGGCCACGGGAGGGAGCAAGAGACCCAGTACTTC. It yields the protein CAIRGHGREQETQYF.

This chain joins TRBV5-1 and TRBJ1-1; 7 positions match TRBD1. The ends lost 3 bases at V and 11 bases at J; junction bases unmatched: 16. Germline-derived CDR1 and CDR2 are SGHRS and YFSETQ. The CDR3 runs 15 residues. CDR3 amino acids: CASSSPDRVGYQAFF. The CDR3 DNA is TGCGCCAGCAGCTCCCCTGACAGGGTGGGATATCAGGCTTTCTTT.

This clone was found a few times. This chain joins TRBV2 and TRBJ2-3, with 7 bases fitting TRBD2. This CDR3 is 14 amino acids long. V lost 8 bases, J lost 5 bases, and 10 bases stayed unmatched. Germline CDR1 SNHLY, CDR2 FYNNEI. The CDR3 sequence is CASGEGGPVDTQYF. Written as DNA, the CDR3 is TGTGCCAGCGGGGAGGGAGGGCCCGTAGATACGCAGTATTTT.

V is TRBV5-1 and J is TRBJ2-1; TRBD2 aligns across 8 bases. Germline loops: CDR1 SGHRS, CDR2 YFSETQ. The V and J ends lost 0 bases and 9 bases, in that order; junction bases with no gene match: 8. This CDR3 has 15 amino acids. As DNA, the CDR3 is TGCGCCAGCAGCTTGGATCGGACTAGCTCCAGTGAGCAGTTCTTC. It translates to CASSLDRTSSSEQFF.

The chain links TRBV3-1 (or the pseudogene TRBV3-2) to TRBJ1-1; D not certain. V was pared by 4 bases and J by 0 bases, with 9 bases between. Germline loops: CDR1 LGHDT, CDR2 YNNKEL (reference sequence). CDR3 length: 14 residues. In DNA form, the CDR3 reads TGTGCCAGCAGCCCGCGGACTTTGAACACTGAAGCTTTCTTT. It is translated as CASSPRTLNTEAFF.

V is TRBV6-1 and J is TRBJ1-5; TRBD1 agrees at 7 bases. Germline assignment: CDR1 MNHNS and CDR2 SASEGT. This CDR3 spans 13 amino acids. The V and J ends lost 3 bases and 7 bases, in that order; junction bases with no gene match: 3. The CDR3 DNA reads TGTGCCAGCAGTGATGAGGGGGCCCAGCCCCAGCATTTT. Translation gives CASSDEGAQPQHF.

The chain employs TRBV6-4 and TRBJ1-1, with D possibly being TRBD1 (6 bases). Germline loops: CDR1 MRHNA, CDR2 SNTAGT. The CDR3 has 15 residues. The V end was cut by 2 bases, the J end by 0 bases, with 10 bases between. Here the CDR3 DNA reads TGTGCCAGCAGTGACACGGACAGCTTGAACACTGAAGCTTTCTTT. It specifies CASSDTDSLNTEAFF.

The V gene is TRBV28, the J gene TRBJ1-3; D call uncertain. The CDR3 has 14 amino acids. Trimming removed 5 bases from V and 4 bases from J, with 12 bases in between. Germline-derived CDR1 and CDR2 are MDHEN and SYDVKM. The CDR3 protein is CASSNQDSGNTIYF. The CDR3, as DNA: TGTGCCAGCAGTAATCAGGATTCGGGAAACACCATATATTTT. The variable domain in full, with the rest retrieved from reference TRBV28 and TRBJ1-3, is DVKVTQSSRYLVKRTGEKVFLECVQDMDHENMFWYRQDPGLGLRLIYFSYDVKMKEKGDIPEGYSVSREKKERFSLILESASTNQTSMYLCASSNQDSGNTIYFGEGSWLTVV.

The J gene is TRBJ2-1, the V gene TRBV5-1; D may be TRBD2 (6 bases). The CDR3 is 14 amino acids. V was cut by 5 bases and J by 9 bases, with 18 bases left in between. CDR1 is SGHRS, CDR2 YFSETQ, per germline. CDR3 in DNA: TGCGCCAGCAGTCTTGGGGGAGGAAGTATTGAGCAGTTCTTC. Translating gives CASSLGGGSIEQFF.